This T cell receptor (beta chain) comes out of a study of shared clonotypes between healthy human individuals. The CDR3 sequence is 13 residues long. The V end lost 2 bases, the J end lost 5 bases, and 12 bases lay between the germline ends. Germline CDR1 SQVTM, CDR2 ANQGSEA. Profiled with immunoSEQ multiplex PCR; TCRdb holds only in-frame clones, not every one. The table lists 2.5 million or so clones, approximately 92% of them singletons. Sequenced input: naive CD4+ T cells sorted from blood. Subset here: CD45RA+ positively selected. The sequence came from a man in his late teens or twenties in good health. V usage is TRBV29-1 and J usage is TRBJ1-2; D not certain. CDR3 amino acids: CSVENSYSYGYTF. In DNA form, the CDR3 reads TGCAGCGTTGAAAACAGCTACTCTTATGGCTACACCTTC.